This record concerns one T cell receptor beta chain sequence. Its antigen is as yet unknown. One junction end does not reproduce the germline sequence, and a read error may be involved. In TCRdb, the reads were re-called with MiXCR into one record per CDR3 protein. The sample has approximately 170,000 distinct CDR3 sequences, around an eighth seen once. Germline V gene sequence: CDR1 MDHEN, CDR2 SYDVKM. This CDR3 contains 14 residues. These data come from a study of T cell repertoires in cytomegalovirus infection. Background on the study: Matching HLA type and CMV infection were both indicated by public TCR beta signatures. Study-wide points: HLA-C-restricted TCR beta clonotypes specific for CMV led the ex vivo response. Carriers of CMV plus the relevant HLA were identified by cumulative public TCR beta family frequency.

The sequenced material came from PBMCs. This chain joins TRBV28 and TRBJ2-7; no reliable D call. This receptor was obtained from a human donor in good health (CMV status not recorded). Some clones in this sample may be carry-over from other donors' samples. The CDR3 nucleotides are TGTGCCAGAAGTTTAACCGACATCTCCTACGAGCAGTACTTC. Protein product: CARSLTDISYEQYF. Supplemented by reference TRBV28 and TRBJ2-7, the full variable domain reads DVKVTQSSRYLVKRTGEKVFLECVQDMDHENMFWYRQDPGLGLRLIYFSYDVKMKEKGDIPEGYSVSREKKERFSLILESASTNQTSMYLCARSLTDISYEQYFGPGTRLTVT.